The sequence of this TCR beta chain was determined in a study of blood T cells in healthy people across ages. Germline V lookup: CDR1 LGHNA, CDR2 YNFKEQ. The CDR3 spans 16 residues. V lost 4 bases to trimming and J lost 0 bases; unmatched junction nucleotides: 5. PCR was performed a second time for roughly 7 to 12 cycles using a sample-barcoded 5' primer and a J-beta primer mix. Each CDR3 protein gets one entry after TCRdb re-called the 5' RACE reads with MiXCR. In the table there are some 700,000 distinct CDR3 sequences, roughly 43% of which are singletons. This chain joins TRBV4-2 and TRBJ1-1; 10 bases are a match to TRBD1. The sample consisted of blood. The clonotype was recovered from an older woman in good health. CDR3: CASSLGTGAMNTEAFF. DNA of the CDR3: TGTGCCAGCAGCCTAGGGACAGGGGCAATGAACACTGAAGCTTTCTTT.